What follows describes a single T cell receptor beta chain. Its antigen is not identified. This entry belongs to a study of CD8 T cells in ankylosing spondylitis. Study observations and caveats: In ankylosing spondylitis blood, a motif of several highly homologous TCR beta variants appeared characteristic.

Per germline, CDR1 DFQATT and CDR2 SNEGSKA (reference sequence). CDR3 length: 13 amino acids. Trimming left V 3 bases short and J 4 bases short, with 9 bases between. TCRdb analysed the 5' RACE reads with MiXCR anew, one entry per CDR3 protein. The sample consists of about 350,000 distinct CDR3 sequences, about 20% of them appearing once. The sequence derives from a male donor with ankylosing spondylitis or in good health (not recorded which). Sequenced material: blood, either unsorted or a sorted T cell fraction (not recorded which). This chain joins TRBV20-1 and TRBJ2-2; D possibly corresponds to TRBD1 (7 bases). CDR3: CSARQGGTGELFF. CDR3 in DNA: TGCAGTGCTAGGCAGGGGGGCACCGGGGAGCTGTTTTTT.